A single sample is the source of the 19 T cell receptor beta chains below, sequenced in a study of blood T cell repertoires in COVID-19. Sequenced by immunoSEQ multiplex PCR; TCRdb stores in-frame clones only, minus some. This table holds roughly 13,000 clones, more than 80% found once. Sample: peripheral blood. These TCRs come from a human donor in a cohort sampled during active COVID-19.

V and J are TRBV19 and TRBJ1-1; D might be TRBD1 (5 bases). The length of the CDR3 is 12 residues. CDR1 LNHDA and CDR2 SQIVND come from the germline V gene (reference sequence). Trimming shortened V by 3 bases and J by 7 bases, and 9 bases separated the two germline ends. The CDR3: CASSIQGGEAFF. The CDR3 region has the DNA TGTGCCAGTAGTATTCAGGGAGGTGAAGCTTTCTTT.

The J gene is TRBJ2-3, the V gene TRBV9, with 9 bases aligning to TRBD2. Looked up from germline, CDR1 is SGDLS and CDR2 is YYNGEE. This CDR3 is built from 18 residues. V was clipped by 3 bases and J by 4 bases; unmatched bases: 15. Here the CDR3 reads CASSAGAVGGGAADTQYF. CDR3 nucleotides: TGTGCCAGCAGCGCCGGGGCGGTCGGCGGGGGGGCAGCAGATACGCAGTATTTT. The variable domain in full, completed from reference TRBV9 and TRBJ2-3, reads DSGVTQTPKHLITATGQRVTLRCSPRSGDLSVYWYQQSLDQGLQFLIQYYNGEERAKGNILERFSAQQFPDLHSELNLSSLELGDSALYFCASSAGAVGGGAADTQYFGPGTRLTVL.

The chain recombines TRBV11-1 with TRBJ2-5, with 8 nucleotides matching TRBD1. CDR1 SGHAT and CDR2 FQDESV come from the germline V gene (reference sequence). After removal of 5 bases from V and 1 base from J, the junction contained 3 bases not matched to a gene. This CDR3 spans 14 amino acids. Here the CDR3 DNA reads TGTGCCAGCAGCACGGGACAGGCCCAAGAGACCCAGTACTTC. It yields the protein CASSTGQAQETQYF.

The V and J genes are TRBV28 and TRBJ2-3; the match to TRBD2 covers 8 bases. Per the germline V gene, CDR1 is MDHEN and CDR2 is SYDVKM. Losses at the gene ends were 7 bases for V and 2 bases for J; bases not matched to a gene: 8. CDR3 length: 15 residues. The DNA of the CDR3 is TGTGCCAGCAAGCCGCGGGGGGCGTTCACAGATACGCAGTATTTT. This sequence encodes CASKPRGAFTDTQYF.

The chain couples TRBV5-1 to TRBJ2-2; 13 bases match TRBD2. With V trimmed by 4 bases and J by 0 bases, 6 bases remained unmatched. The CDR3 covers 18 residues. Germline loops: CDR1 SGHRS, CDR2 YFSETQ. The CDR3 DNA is TGCGCCAGCAGCACCGGACTAGCGGGGGATACGAACACCGGGGAGCTGTTTTTT. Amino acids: CASSTGLAGDTNTGELFF.

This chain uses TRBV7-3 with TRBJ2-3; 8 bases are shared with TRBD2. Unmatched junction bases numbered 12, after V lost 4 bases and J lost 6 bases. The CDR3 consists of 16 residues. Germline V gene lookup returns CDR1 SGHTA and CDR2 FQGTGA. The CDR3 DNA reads TGTGCCAGCAGCTCAAACCCTGGGACTAGTAGGGATACGCAGTATTTT. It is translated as CASSSNPGTSRDTQYF.

The CDR3 DNA is TGCGCCAGCAGCCCCGACGGGTGGCCCCAGCATTTT. Residues: CASSPDGWPQHF. The rearrangement links TRBV5-1 to TRBJ1-5; unclear D gene. This CDR3 region has 12 residues. The V gene's germline CDR1 is SGHRS and CDR2 YFSETQ. V was pared by 4 bases and J by 9 bases, with 11 bases between.

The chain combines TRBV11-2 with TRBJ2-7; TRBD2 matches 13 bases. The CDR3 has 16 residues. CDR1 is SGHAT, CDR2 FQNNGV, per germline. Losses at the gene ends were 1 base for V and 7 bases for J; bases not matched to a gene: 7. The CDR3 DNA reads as TGTGCCAGCAGCTTAGGGGGACTAGCGGGACTCGGGGAGCAGTACTTC. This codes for CASSLGGLAGLGEQYF.

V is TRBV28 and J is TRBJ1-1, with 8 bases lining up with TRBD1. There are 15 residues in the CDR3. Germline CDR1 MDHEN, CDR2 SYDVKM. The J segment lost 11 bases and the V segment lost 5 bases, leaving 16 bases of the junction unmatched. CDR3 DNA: TGTGCCAGCAGTCAAGACAGGGGATGGGACACTGTGGCTTTCTTT. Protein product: CASSQDRGWDTVAFF. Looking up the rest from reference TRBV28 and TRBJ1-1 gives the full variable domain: DVKVTQSSRYLVKRTGEKVFLECVQDMDHENMFWYRQDPGLGLRLIYFSYDVKMKEKGDIPEGYSVSREKKERFSLILESASTNQTSMYLCASSQDRGWDTVAFFGQGTRLTVV.

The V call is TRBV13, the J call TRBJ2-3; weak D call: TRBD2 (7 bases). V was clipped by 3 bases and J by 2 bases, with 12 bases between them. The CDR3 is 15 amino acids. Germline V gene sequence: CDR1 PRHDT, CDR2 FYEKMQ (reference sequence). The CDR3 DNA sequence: TGTGCCAGCAGCTTCCGCGGGGGCCCCACAGATACGCAGTATTTT. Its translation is CASSFRGGPTDTQYF.

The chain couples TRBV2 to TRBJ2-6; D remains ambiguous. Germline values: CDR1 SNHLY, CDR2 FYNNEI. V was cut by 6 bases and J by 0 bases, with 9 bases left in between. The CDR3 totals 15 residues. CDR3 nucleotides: TGTGCCAGCAGGGTCTCCAGCTCTGGGGCCAACGTCCTGACTTTC. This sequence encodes CASRVSSSGANVLTF.

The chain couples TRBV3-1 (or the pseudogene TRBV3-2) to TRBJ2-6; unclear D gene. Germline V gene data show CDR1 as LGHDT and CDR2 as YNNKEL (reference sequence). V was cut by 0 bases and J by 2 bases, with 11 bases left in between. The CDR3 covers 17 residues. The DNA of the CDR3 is TGTGCCAGCAGCCAAGAAGTAGCCGCAGCTGGGGCCAACGTCCTGACTTTC. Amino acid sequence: CASSQEVAAAGANVLTF.

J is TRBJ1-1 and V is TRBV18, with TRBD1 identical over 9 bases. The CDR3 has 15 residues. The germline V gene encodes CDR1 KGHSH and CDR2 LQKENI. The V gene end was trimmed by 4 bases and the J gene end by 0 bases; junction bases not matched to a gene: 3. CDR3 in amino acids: CASSRGQGLNTEAFF. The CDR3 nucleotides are TGTGCCAGCTCACGCGGACAGGGGCTGAACACTGAAGCTTTCTTT.

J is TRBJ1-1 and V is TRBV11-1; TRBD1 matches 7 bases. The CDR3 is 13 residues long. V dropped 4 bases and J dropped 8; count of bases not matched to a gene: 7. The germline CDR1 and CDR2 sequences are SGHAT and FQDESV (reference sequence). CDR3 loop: CASSSDRVTEAFF. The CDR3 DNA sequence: TGTGCCAGCAGCTCCGACAGGGTCACGGAAGCTTTCTTT.

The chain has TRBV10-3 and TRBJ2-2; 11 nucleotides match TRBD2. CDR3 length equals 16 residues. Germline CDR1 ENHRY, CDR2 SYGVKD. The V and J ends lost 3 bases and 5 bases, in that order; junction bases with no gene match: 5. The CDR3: CAISDQLAGVTGELFF. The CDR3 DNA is TGTGCCATCAGTGACCAACTAGCGGGGGTTACCGGGGAGCTGTTTTTT.

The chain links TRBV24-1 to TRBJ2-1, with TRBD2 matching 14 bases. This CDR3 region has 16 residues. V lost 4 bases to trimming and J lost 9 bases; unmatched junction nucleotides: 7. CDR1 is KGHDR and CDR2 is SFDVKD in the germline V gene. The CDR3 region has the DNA TGTGCCACCAGTGAGCCTGGGACTAGCGGGAGCGTTGAGCAGTTCTTC. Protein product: CATSEPGTSGSVEQFF.

The CDR3 DNA is TGTGCCAGCTCACCCGGCCGGACATTAGCACATGAGCAGTTCTTC. This gives the protein CASSPGRTLAHEQFF. This chain uses TRBV18 with TRBJ2-1; tentatively, D is TRBD1 (5 bases). Germline V gives CDR1 KGHSH, CDR2 LQKENI. The CDR3 totals 15 residues. Trimming removed 3 bases at V and 8 bases at J, with 17 bases between.

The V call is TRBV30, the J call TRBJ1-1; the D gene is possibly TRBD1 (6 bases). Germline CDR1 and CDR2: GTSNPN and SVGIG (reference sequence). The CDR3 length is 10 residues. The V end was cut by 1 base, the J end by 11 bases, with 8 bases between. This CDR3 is CAWSGQGAFF. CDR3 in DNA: TGTGCCTGGAGTGGCCAGGGGGCTTTCTTT. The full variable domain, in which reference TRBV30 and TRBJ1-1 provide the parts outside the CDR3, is SQTIHQWPATLVQPVGSPLSLECTVEGTSNPNLYWYRQAAGRGLQLLFYSVGIGQISSEVPQNLSASRPQDRQFILSSKKLLLSDSGFYLCAWSGQGAFFGQGTRLTVV.

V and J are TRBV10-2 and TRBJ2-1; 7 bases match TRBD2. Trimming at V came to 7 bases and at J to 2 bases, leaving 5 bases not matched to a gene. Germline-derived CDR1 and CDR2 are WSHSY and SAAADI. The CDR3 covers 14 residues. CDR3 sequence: CASTASGTYNEQFF. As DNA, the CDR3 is TGCGCCAGCACGGCTAGCGGAACCTACAATGAGCAGTTCTTC.